The 10 T cell receptor beta chains below were found in one sample sequenced in a study of T cells in Graves' hyperthyroidism and ophthalmopathy (dated by TCRdb to between 2018 and 2021). Library method: multiplex PCR. Sequencing took place on an Illumina HiSeq 2000. TCR beta CDR3 regions were amplified from RNA transcripts. The TCR CDR3 was subjected to a first round of RT-PCR using the HTBI primer set and the Qiagen OneStep RT-PCR kit. TCRdb reworked the public reads: Q25 trimming with fastp, MiXCR clone assembly, productive beta chains retained. When rows share a CDR3 protein, they turn into one entry using the most common DNA and genes. The sample includes approximately 430,000 distinct CDR3 sequences, with roughly 14% observed a single time. The ten biggest clones cover around 13% of the sample. The specimen was blood. The receptors originated from a man younger than 35 with Graves' ophthalmopathy.

This clonotype was found many times. At one end the junction does not follow the germline gene, possibly because of a read error. This sequence joins TRBV5-1 and TRBJ2-5; D uncertain. From germline, CDR1 is SGHRS and CDR2 YFSETQ. The length of the CDR3 is 13 residues. The CDR3 DNA reads TGTGCCAGCAGCTTAGCCCCGCAAGAGACCCAGTACTTC. It translates to CASSLAPQETQYF.

This clonotype occurred a few times. The V call is TRBV6-2 or TRBV6-3, the J call TRBJ1-1, with 7 bases that match TRBD1. The CDR3 sequence is 16 residues long. Trimming at V came to 6 bases and at J to 1 base, leaving 11 bases not matched to a gene. CDR1 is MNHEY, CDR2 SVGEGT, per germline. CDR3: CASSRDRVGANTEAFF. DNA of the CDR3: TGTGCCAGCAGCAGAGACAGGGTCGGTGCGAACACTGAAGCTTTCTTT.

The V gene is TRBV7-9, the J gene TRBJ2-5, with TRBD1 as a possible D gene (5 bases). Germline loops: CDR1 SEHNR, CDR2 FQNEAQ (reference sequence). This CDR3 spans 14 amino acids. Deletions cut 4 bases from V and 11 bases from J, with 20 bases between. The chain's CDR3 is CASSCTQGHEYQYF. The CDR3 bases are TGTGCCAGCAGCTGTACGCAGGGTCATGAGTATCAGTACTTC.

The table lists this clonotype with many counts. V gene TRBV6-1 combines with J gene TRBJ2-3; a weak D match, TRBD1 (6 bases). The CDR3 contains 13 residues. Germline CDR1 reads MNHNS; CDR2 reads SASEGT. V was cut by 7 bases and J by 5 bases, with 13 bases left in between. The CDR3 DNA follows: TGTGCCAGCACATACCAGGGGAGAGATACGCAGTATTTT. Translating gives CASTYQGRDTQYF.

Only a few counts were recorded for this clonotype. The chain joins TRBV6-1 to TRBJ1-2; D unresolved. The CDR3 length is 13 residues. The V and J ends lost 5 bases and 6 bases respectively, with 13 bases between them. CDR1 MNHNS and CDR2 SASEGT come from the germline V gene. CDR3 sequence reads: CASSTLTLDGYTF. The CDR3 region has the DNA TGTGCCAGCAGTACCCTAACCCTTGATGGCTACACCTTC.

This clonotype was counted at least ten times. The chain combines TRBV4-1 with TRBJ2-3; D unclear. Germline lookup yields CDR1 MGHRA and CDR2 YSYEKL. The germline V and J ends were trimmed by 3 bases and 1 base, with 14 bases remaining between them. CDR3 size: 16 residues. CDR3 residues: CASSHPPEGRTDTQYF. In DNA form, the CDR3 reads TGCGCCAGCAGCCATCCACCTGAAGGCCGCACAGATACGCAGTATTTT.

This clonotype has ten or more counts. The chain couples TRBV12-3 or TRBV12-4 to TRBJ2-3, with 10 bases identical to TRBD1. The V and J ends lost 5 bases and 4 bases, in that order; junction bases with no gene match: 12. The CDR3 is 17 residues long. The CDR3 DNA follows: TGTGCCAGCAGTACTGTTCGGGGACAGGGGAGGCCAGATACGCAGTATTTT. Protein product: CASSTVRGQGRPDTQYF.

In its sample, this clonotype was seen many times. This rearrangement joins TRBV12-3 or TRBV12-4 to TRBJ2-7; 8 bases match TRBD2. CDR3 length: 16 amino acids. With 6 bases clipped from V and 4 bases from J, the junction kept 14 bases outside the gene matches. This chain's CDR3 is CASSPRSGSYKYEQYF. The CDR3 region has the DNA TGTGCCAGCAGCCCTAGGAGCGGGAGTTATAAGTACGAGCAGTACTTC.

There are many counts of this clonotype. The chain has TRBV20-1 and TRBJ2-5, with 8 bases fitting TRBD2. Trimming took 0 bases from V and 9 from J; bases not matched to a gene: 3. CDR3 length equals 12 residues. CDR1 and CDR2 (germline): DFQATT, SNEGSKA (reference sequence). The CDR3 protein is CSARDPGGAQYF. CDR3 nucleotide sequence: TGCAGTGCTAGAGATCCGGGGGGGGCCCAGTACTTC.

At least ten counts were recorded for this clonotype. The CDR3 nucleotides are TGTGCCAGCAGCTCAACCACGAAGCTAGCGGGAGATCCAGATACGCAGTATTTT. Protein: CASSSTTKLAGDPDTQYF. The chain employs TRBV5-6 and TRBJ2-3, with TRBD2 matching over 10 bases. This CDR3 is built from 18 residues. V shed 3 bases, J shed 4 bases, and the junction held 14 bases outside the gene matches. Germline values: CDR1 SGHDT, CDR2 YYEEEE.